These 7 T cell receptor beta chains share one sample of origin, sequenced in a study of shared clonotypes between healthy human individuals. Clones were sequenced by immunoSEQ multiplex PCR, and TCRdb holds only the in-frame ones, with some missing. The top ten clones hold 0.35% to 0.45% of a sample with around 2.5 million clones, under 95% of them seen once. The material sequenced was naive CD4+ T cells from PBMCs. The subset: CD45RA+ positively selected. These receptors were taken from a man between 18 and 35 years old in good health. Some clones in this sample may be carry-over from other donors' samples.

V gene TRBV11-2 combines with J gene TRBJ2-1; weak D call: TRBD2 (6 bases). Germline CDR1 and CDR2: SGHAT and FQNNGV. The CDR3 is 14 amino acids. V was trimmed by 3 bases and J by 4 bases, leaving 10 bases between them. The CDR3 is CASSFAGRYNEQFF. CDR3 DNA: TGTGCCAGCAGCTTCGCAGGGAGGTACAATGAGCAGTTCTTC.

J is TRBJ2-7 and V is TRBV27; 12 bases agree with TRBD2. This CDR3 contains 16 residues. With 2 bases clipped from V and 4 bases from J, the junction kept 6 bases outside the gene matches. The V gene's germline CDR1 is MNHEY and CDR2 SMNVEV (reference sequence). CDR3 residues: CASSLLGLAGMYEQYF. For the CDR3, the DNA is TGTGCCAGCAGTTTACTAGGACTAGCGGGAATGTACGAGCAGTACTTC.

The chain couples TRBV7-2 to TRBJ1-2; no reliable D call. The CDR3 totals 14 residues. Germline V gene lookup returns CDR1 SGHTA and CDR2 FQGNSA. V was trimmed by 1 base and J by 7 bases, leaving 13 bases between them. The CDR3 DNA reads TGTGCCAGCAGCTTAGTGGGCGGCCCGGGTGGCTACACCTTC. This encodes CASSLVGGPGGYTF.

This clone was recorded a few times. The V gene is TRBV19, the J gene TRBJ1-5, with D possibly being TRBD1 (6 bases). Per germline, CDR1 LNHDA and CDR2 SQIVND (reference sequence). The CDR3 loop spans 12 amino acids. Trimming stripped 5 bases from V and 9 bases from J, with 11 bases between. CDR3 loop: CASSQGRWPQHF. CDR3 nucleotides: TGTGCCAGTAGTCAGGGGCGTTGGCCCCAGCATTTT.

The rearrangement uses TRBV5-5 and TRBJ2-3, with D possibly called TRBD1 or TRBD2 (6 bases each). The CDR3 is made up of 15 amino acids. Trimming stripped 3 bases from V and 4 bases from J, with 15 bases between. Germline V gene sequence: CDR1 SGHKS, CDR2 YYEKEE (reference sequence). The DNA of the CDR3 is TGTGCCAGCAGCTGGGGGGCCGGGGGCCCAGATACGCAGTATTTT. Amino acid sequence: CASSWGAGGPDTQYF.

The rearrangement joins TRBV15 to TRBJ1-1; no reliable D call. CDR3 length: 13 amino acids. Trimming cost V 0 bases and J 7 bases, with 9 bases left between them. Looked up from germline, CDR1 is LNHNV and CDR2 is YYDKDF (reference sequence). CDR3 coding DNA: TGTGCCACCAGCAGAGATGGGCAGGATGAAGCTTTCTTT. Amino acids: CATSRDGQDEAFF.

This clone was detected only once. The rearrangement uses TRBV25-1 and TRBJ2-1; D uncertain. The CDR3 loop spans 12 amino acids. Germline CDR1 is MGHDK and CDR2 is SYGVNS. Between the trimmed V and J ends, which lost 5 bases and 6 bases, there was a span of 8 bases. The CDR3 loop is CASSLPRNEQFF. The CDR3 coding sequence is TGTGCCAGCAGTCTTCCCCGCAATGAGCAGTTCTTC. Using reference TRBV25-1 and TRBJ2-1 for the parts outside the CDR3, the full variable domain is EADIYQTPRYLVIGTGKKITLECSQTMGHDKMYWYQQDPGMELHLIHYSYGVNSTEKGDLSSESTVSRIRTEHFPLTLESARPSHTSQYLCASSLPRNEQFFGPGTRLTVL.